The rows below give T cell receptor beta chains drawn from one sample of a study of blood T cell repertoires in COVID-19. TCRdb's copy holds only in-frame clones and misses some; the assay was immunoSEQ multiplex PCR. In the table there are about 88,000 clones, about nine tenths of which are singletons. Material for sequencing was peripheral blood. These TCRs come from a male donor with acute or convalescent COVID-19. CDR3s include the opening cysteine and the closing phenylalanine or tryptophan. D genes are given only for firm matches. The size of a clone is reported for some rows only, either as once, few or many, or as a class for expanded clones.

d_call clone_size j_call v_call cdr3_aa cdr3_nt
- - TRBJ2-7 TRBV10-3 CAISDPVDEQYF TGTGCCATCAGTGATCCGGTGGACGAGCAGTACTTC
TRBD1 - TRBJ2-1 TRBV7-6 CASSPTGGTYNEQFF TGTGCCAGCAGCCCGACAGGGGGCACCTACAATGAGCAGTTCTTC
- - TRBJ1-3 TRBV3-1/TRBV3-2 CACNSGSGNTIYF TGTGCCTGTAACTCGGGCTCTGGAAACACCATATATTTT
TRBD2 - TRBJ2-1 TRBV10-2 CASRGTSGGGSEQFF TGCGCCAGCAGAGGGACTAGCGGGGGGGGTTCTGAGCAGTTCTTC
TRBD2 - TRBJ2-3 TRBV5-1 CASSLLAGVGTDTQYF TGCGCCAGCAGCTTGCTAGCGGGGGTGGGCACAGATACGCAGTATTTT
- - TRBJ1-4 TRBV9 CASSAGPGGFPTNEKLFF TGTGCCAGCAGCGCAGGGCCTGGGGGGTTCCCAACTAATGAAAAACTGTTTTTT
- - TRBJ2-3 TRBV2 CASSQGGGPYTDTQYF TGTGCCAGCAGTCAGGGCGGGGGCCCCTACACAGATACGCAGTATTTT
- - TRBJ1-4 TRBV5-4 CASSLWGRATNEKLFF TGTGCCAGCAGCCTCTGGGGGCGAGCAACTAATGAAAAACTGTTTTTT
TRBD1 - TRBJ2-7 TRBV5-4 CASSIGTAYEQYF TGTGCCAGCAGCATAGGGACAGCTTACGAGCAGTACTTC
TRBD1 - TRBJ2-7 TRBV6-5 CATDRGKGPYEQYF TGTGCCACCGACAGGGGAAAGGGGCCCTACGAGCAGTACTTC
- - TRBJ1-2 TRBV21-1 CASHKPLMDRANYGYTF TGTGCCAGCCACAAGCCCCTAATGGACAGGGCTAACTATGGCTACACCTTC
- once TRBJ1-3 TRBV7-8 CASSLGRLGSLSGNTIYF TGTGCCAGCAGCTTAGGAAGGCTGGGCAGTCTCTCTGGAAACACCATATATTTT
TRBD1 - TRBJ1-6 TRBV19 CASSIPSDRASSPLHF TGTGCCAGTAGTATTCCTTCAGACAGGGCGAGTTCACCCCTCCACTTT
TRBD2 - TRBJ2-1 TRBV2 CASSDLSGGPDEQFF TGTGCCAGCAGTGACCTGTCGGGGGGGCCCGATGAGCAGTTCTTC
- - TRBJ1-1 TRBV19 CASSIRNGYTEAFF TGTGCCAGTAGTATAAGGAACGGGTACACTGAAGCTTTCTTT
- - TRBJ2-3 TRBV30 CAWSVLRFSDTQYF TGTGCCTGGAGTGTACTGCGGTTCAGCGATACGCAGTATTTT
- - TRBJ2-1 TRBV29-1 CSVSPFSSSYNEQFF TGCAGCGTCTCGCCGTTCTCTAGCTCCTACAATGAGCAGTTCTTC
- - TRBJ2-4 TRBV9 CASSVATPGDRDKGSKNIQYF TGTGCCAGCAGCGTAGCTACCCCAGGGGACCGGGATAAGGGGAGCAAAAACATTCAGTACTTC
- - TRBJ2-3 TRBV6-5 CASSYSDSPHTDTQYF TGTGCCAGCAGTTACTCCGACAGCCCGCACACAGATACGCAGTATTTT
- - TRBJ2-7 TRBV6-4 CASIRGNPYEQYF TGTGCCAGCATTCGGGGGAATCCCTACGAGCAGTACTTC
- - TRBJ1-1 TRBV2 CASNPPTGRTEAFF TGTGCCAGCAACCCACCCACAGGGCGGACTGAAGCTTTCTTT
TRBD2 - TRBJ2-3 TRBV7-9 CASSRPQLAGGPPDTQYF TGTGCCAGCAGCAGACCACAACTAGCGGGGGGGCCCCCAGATACGCAGTATTTT
TRBD2 - TRBJ2-3 TRBV6-5 CASRYSGGPGDTQYF TGTGCCAGCAGGTATAGCGGGGGCCCCGGAGATACGCAGTATTTT
TRBD1 - TRBJ2-5 TRBV19 CASSIGTDGETQYF TGTGCCAGTAGTATTGGGACAGATGGTGAGACCCAGTACTTC